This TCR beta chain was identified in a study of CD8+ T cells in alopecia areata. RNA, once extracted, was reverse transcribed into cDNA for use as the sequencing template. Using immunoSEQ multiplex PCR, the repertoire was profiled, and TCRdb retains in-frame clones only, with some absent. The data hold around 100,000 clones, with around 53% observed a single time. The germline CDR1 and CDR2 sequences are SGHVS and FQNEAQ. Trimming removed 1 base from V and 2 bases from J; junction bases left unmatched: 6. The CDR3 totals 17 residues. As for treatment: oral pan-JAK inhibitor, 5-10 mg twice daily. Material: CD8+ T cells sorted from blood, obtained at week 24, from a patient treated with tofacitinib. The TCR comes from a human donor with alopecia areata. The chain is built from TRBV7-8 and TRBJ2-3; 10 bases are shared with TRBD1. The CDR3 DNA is TGTGCCAGCAGCTTAGAGGGACAGGGGACCTTCACAGATACGCAGTATTTT. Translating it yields CASSLEGQGTFTDTQYF.